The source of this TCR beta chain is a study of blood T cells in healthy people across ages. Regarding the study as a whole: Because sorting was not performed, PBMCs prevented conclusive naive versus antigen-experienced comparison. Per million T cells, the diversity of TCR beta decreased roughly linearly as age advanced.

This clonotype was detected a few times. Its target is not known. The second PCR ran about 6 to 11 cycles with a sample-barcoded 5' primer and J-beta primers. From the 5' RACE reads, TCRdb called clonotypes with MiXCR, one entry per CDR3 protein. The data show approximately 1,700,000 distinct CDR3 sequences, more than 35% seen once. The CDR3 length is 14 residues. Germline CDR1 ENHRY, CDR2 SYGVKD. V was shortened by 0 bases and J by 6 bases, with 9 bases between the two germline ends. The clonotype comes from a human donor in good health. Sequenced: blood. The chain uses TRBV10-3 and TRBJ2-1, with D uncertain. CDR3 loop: CAISESSKGNEQFF. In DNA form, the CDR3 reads TGTGCCATCAGTGAGTCCTCCAAGGGCAATGAGCAGTTCTTC.